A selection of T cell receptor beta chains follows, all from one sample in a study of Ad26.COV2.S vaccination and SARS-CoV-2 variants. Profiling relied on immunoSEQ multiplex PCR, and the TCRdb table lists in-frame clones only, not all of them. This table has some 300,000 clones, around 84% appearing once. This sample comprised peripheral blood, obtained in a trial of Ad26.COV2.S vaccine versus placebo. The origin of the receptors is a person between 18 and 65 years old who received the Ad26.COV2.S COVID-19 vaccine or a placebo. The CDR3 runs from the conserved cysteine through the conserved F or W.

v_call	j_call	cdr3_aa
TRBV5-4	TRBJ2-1	CASSLLRGGLRHEQFF
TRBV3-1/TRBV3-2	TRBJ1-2	CASSQWEGYTF
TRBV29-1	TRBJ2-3	CSASGKDTQYF
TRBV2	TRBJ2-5	CASREGQGLSRTQYF
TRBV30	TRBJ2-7	CAWGRMGTSSYEQYF
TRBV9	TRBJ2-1	CASSVEGTGAPKTYNEQFF
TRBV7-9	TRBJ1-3	CASTEGAVRTIYF
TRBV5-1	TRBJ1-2	CASSSAGFYGYTF
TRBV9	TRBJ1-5	CASSEAAISNQPQHF
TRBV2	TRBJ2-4	CASRAPLLAKNIQYF
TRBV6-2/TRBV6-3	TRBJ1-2	CASSSPGTEPAAYGYTF
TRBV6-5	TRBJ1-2	CASRSLKGDHGYTF
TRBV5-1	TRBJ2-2	CASSLGRAANTGELFF
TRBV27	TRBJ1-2	CASSLDPRVLNGYTF
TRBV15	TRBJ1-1	CATSRGQDRTEAFF
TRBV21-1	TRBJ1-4	CASRPGTVTFQTNEKLFF
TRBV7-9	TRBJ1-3	CASKGQGSGNTIYF
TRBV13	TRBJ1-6	CASSLRIEVGNSPLHF
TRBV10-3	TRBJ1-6	CATSRSQGNSPLHF
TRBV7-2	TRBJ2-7	CASSPEFYAGAAYEQYF
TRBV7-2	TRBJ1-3	CASSLVVWDPAGNTIYF